These 22 T cell receptor beta chains share one sample of origin, sequenced in a study of T-cell reconstitution after alpha-beta-depleted transplantation in children (dated by TCRdb to the mid-2010s). Library method: PCR. Data came from an Illumina HiSeq 2500. Molecular barcoding was employed in the preparation of TCR libraries, with unique molecular identifiers being used to normalize TCRbeta repertoire quantification. TCRdb reprocessed the public reads (quality trimming at Q25 with fastp, clone calling with MiXCR) and kept in-frame beta chains. Rows are unified per CDR3 protein, each entry keeping the most common DNA and genes. The sample has a few hundred thousand distinct CDR3 sequences on record, under 15% of them singletons. The ten largest clonotypes hold around 2.2% of the sample. The treatment or condition label for this specimen denotes: allogeneic hematopoietic cell transplantation with graft depleted of TCRalphabeta T cells and CD19 B cells.

Sequences were derived from PBMCs, mostly from graft donor cells, sampled 360 days after TCRalphabeta/CD19-depleted stem cell transplant. The receptors originated from a male patient aged 5 to 17 who had a stem cell transplant for acute myeloid leukemia, so the T cells may come from the graft donor.

This clonotype was seen only a few times. This sequence joins TRBV20-1 and TRBJ2-7, with 10 bases aligning to TRBD2. J lost 9 bases, V lost 1 base, and 21 bases had no gene match. The CDR3 sequence is 18 residues long. Germline V CDR1 and CDR2: DFQATT, SNEGSKA (reference sequence). CDR3 sequence reads: CSARAEDLPPGLAHRQYF. The CDR3 DNA follows: TGCAGTGCTAGAGCTGAGGACCTCCCACCGGGACTAGCGCATCGGCAGTACTTC.

This clonotype was counted ten times or more. The J gene is TRBJ2-7, the V gene TRBV20-1, with D hard to call. Germline lookup yields CDR1 DFQATT and CDR2 SNEGSKA (reference sequence). The CDR3 length is 16 residues. Trimming left V 3 bases short and J 0 bases short, with 18 bases between. CDR3 protein: CSASRTPAGLSYEQYF. The CDR3 DNA follows: TGCAGTGCTAGCAGGACCCCCGCAGGCCTCTCCTACGAGCAGTACTTC.

This chain connects TRBV27 to TRBJ1-2; 7 bases match TRBD1. The CDR3 runs to 14 residues. J gave up 7 bases and V 0 bases, and 5 bases lay outside the gene matches. Germline V gives CDR1 MNHEY, CDR2 SMNVEV (reference sequence). CDR3 in amino acids: CASSLSTGYSGYTF. In nucleotides, the CDR3 is TGTGCCAGCAGTTTATCGACAGGGTACAGTGGCTACACCTTC.

This clonotype was seen repeatedly, ten times or more. The chain has TRBV28 and TRBJ1-1; D uncertain. There are 15 residues in the CDR3. The V gene lost 3 bases and the J gene lost 1 base, with 12 bases spanning the gap. Germline CDR1 reads MDHEN; CDR2 reads SYDVKM. The CDR3 is CASSLVGLGNTEAFF. The CDR3 DNA reads TGTGCCAGCAGTTTGGTCGGTCTGGGGAACACTGAAGCTTTCTTT.

This sequence joins TRBV5-5 and TRBJ2-7, with 7 bases identical to TRBD1. This CDR3 has 16 residues. Trimming took 2 bases from V and 0 from J; bases not matched to a gene: 8. Germline CDR1 is SGHKS and CDR2 is YYEKEE (reference sequence). The DNA of the CDR3 is TGTGCCAGCAGCTTCTTGGACAGGTCCTACTCCTACGAGCAGTACTTC. Protein sequence: CASSFLDRSYSYEQYF.

This clonotype was counted ten times or more. The genes are TRBV12-3 or TRBV12-4 and TRBJ2-5; D ambiguous. CDR3 length: 12 amino acids. Trimming left V 3 bases short and J 5 bases short, with 7 bases between. The CDR3: CASSFSGETQYF. DNA of the CDR3: TGTGCCAGCAGTTTCAGTGGGGAGACCCAGTACTTC.

The CDR3 here is CSAREALGLAETGELFF. CDR3 nucleotide sequence: TGCAGTGCTAGGGAAGCTTTAGGACTAGCGGAAACCGGGGAGCTGTTTTTT. V is TRBV20-1 and J is TRBJ2-2, with TRBD2 matching over 10 bases. The junction had 12 bases not matched to a gene; V was cut back by 3 bases and J by 5 bases. This CDR3 is built from 17 residues. Per the germline V gene, CDR1 is DFQATT and CDR2 is SNEGSKA (reference sequence).

With regard to this clonotype: A read error may produce the germline difference seen at one junction end. The chain carries TRBV18 and TRBJ2-1, with D unclear. This CDR3 is 15 amino acids long. Germline values: CDR1 KGHSH, CDR2 LQKENI. The DNA for the CDR3 is TGTGCCAGCTCACCTTCGGACGGCTCCTACGATGAGCAGTTCTTC. Its protein product is CASSPSDGSYDEQFF.

This sequence joins TRBV19 and TRBJ1-1; 8 bases match TRBD1. CDR1 is LNHDA and CDR2 is SQIVND in the germline V gene (reference sequence). V was pared by 7 bases and J by 7 bases, with 8 bases of the junction left unmatched. The CDR3 consists of 13 residues. The CDR3 spells CASKDRALNEAFF. CDR3 in DNA: TGTGCCAGTAAGGACAGGGCCCTAAATGAAGCTTTCTTT.

The table lists this clonotype with many counts. J is TRBJ2-2 and V is TRBV4-2; unclear D gene. V was pared by 0 bases and J by 6 bases, with 8 bases between. Germline lookup yields CDR1 LGHNA and CDR2 YNFKEQ. CDR3 size: 14 residues. CDR3 sequence: CASSQDRLAGELFF. The CDR3 coding sequence is TGTGCCAGCAGCCAAGACAGGCTGGCCGGGGAGCTGTTTTTT.

In this sample, this clonotype turned up a few times. The chain is built from TRBV5-1 and TRBJ2-7; 14 bases agree with TRBD2. The CDR3 is 16 amino acids. The germline CDR1 and CDR2 sequences are SGHRS and YFSETQ. J gave up 4 bases and V 0 bases, and 3 bases lay outside the gene matches. The CDR3 loop is CASSLGTSGRTYEQYF. The CDR3 DNA is TGCGCCAGCAGCTTGGGGACTAGCGGGAGGACTTACGAGCAGTACTTC.

This clonotype was detected a few times. The chain joins TRBV28 to TRBJ2-3; D is perhaps TRBD2 (5 bases). V lost 5 bases to trimming and J lost 1 base, with 13 bases between them. The CDR3 runs 15 residues. Germline V CDR1 and CDR2: MDHEN, SYDVKM. CDR3 protein: CASSLQLGGTDTQYF. The CDR3 DNA reads as TGTGCCAGCAGTCTCCAGCTGGGAGGCACAGATACGCAGTATTTT. Full variable domain (rest looked up from reference TRBV28 and TRBJ2-3): DVKVTQSSRYLVKRTGEKVFLECVQDMDHENMFWYRQDPGLGLRLIYFSYDVKMKEKGDIPEGYSVSREKKERFSLILESASTNQTSMYLCASSLQLGGTDTQYFGPGTRLTVL.

A few counts support this clonotype. The chain uses TRBV13 and TRBJ2-2; 8 bases align to TRBD2. Per germline, CDR1 PRHDT and CDR2 FYEKMQ (reference sequence). This CDR3 is 16 amino acids long. V trimming: 0 bases; J trimming: 5 bases; junction bases outside the gene matches: 5. The CDR3 protein is CASSLGSGKGTGELFF. The CDR3 nucleotides are TGTGCCAGCAGCTTAGGTAGCGGGAAGGGAACCGGGGAGCTGTTTTTT.

V usage is TRBV20-1 and J usage is TRBJ2-3, with TRBD2 identical over 11 bases. V lost 2 bases to trimming and J lost 0 bases; unmatched junction nucleotides: 7. The CDR3 totals 17 residues. Per the germline V gene, CDR1 is DFQATT and CDR2 is SNEGSKA (reference sequence). This CDR3 reads CSARPASGRPSTDTQYF. CDR3 bases: TGCAGTGCTAGACCGGCTAGCGGGAGGCCTAGCACAGATACGCAGTATTTT.

J is TRBJ2-7 and V is TRBV11-2; TRBD2 matches at 10 bases. The CDR3 has 15 residues. The germline V gene encodes CDR1 SGHAT and CDR2 FQNNGV. Trimming cost V 3 bases and J 5 bases; bases outside gene matches: 7. The DNA for the CDR3 is TGTGCCAGCAGCTTGAGCGGGAGGGCCGACCACGAGCAGTACTTC. This sequence encodes CASSLSGRADHEQYF.

Only a few counts were recorded for this clonotype. The chain recombines TRBV18 with TRBJ2-7; TRBD2 aligns across 11 bases. CDR3 length: 15 residues. Germline CDR1 reads KGHSH; CDR2 reads LQKENI. With 5 bases clipped from V and 4 bases from J, the junction kept 7 bases outside the gene matches. DNA for the CDR3: TGTGCCAGCTCAGCGGGACTAGCGGCCTTATACGAGCAGTACTTC. It specifies CASSAGLAALYEQYF.

At least ten counts were recorded for this clonotype. The J gene is TRBJ2-7, the V gene TRBV5-1, with TRBD2 matching over 10 bases. The V segment lost 5 bases and the J segment 3 bases; nucleotides outside the gene matches: 5. This CDR3 has 14 amino acids. Per the germline V gene, CDR1 is SGHRS and CDR2 is YFSETQ. CDR3 amino acids: CASSGLAADYEQYF. The CDR3 bases are TGCGCCAGCAGTGGACTAGCGGCGGACTACGAGCAGTACTTC.

The CDR3 DNA follows: TGCGCCAGCAGCCCAATCCACCCGATAAGAGGTTTTGGCAATGAGCAGTTCTTC. Protein sequence: CASSPIHPIRGFGNEQFF. The rearrangement joins TRBV5-1 to TRBJ2-1; D ambiguous. The germline V gene encodes CDR1 SGHRS and CDR2 YFSETQ. The V end was cut by 4 bases, the J end by 6 bases, with 26 bases between. The CDR3 loop spans 18 amino acids.

The chain uses TRBV3-1 and TRBJ2-2; 7 nucleotides agree with TRBD2. Per the germline V gene, CDR1 is LGHDT and CDR2 is YNNKEL (reference sequence). The CDR3 totals 13 residues. After removal of 5 bases from V and 7 bases from J, the junction contained 4 bases not matched to a gene. CDR3 protein: CASSGRTSGELFF. The DNA for the CDR3 is TGTGCCAGCAGCGGAAGGACTAGCGGGGAGCTGTTTTTT.

Ten or more counts support this clonotype. The chain uses TRBV28 and TRBJ2-3, with 8 bases aligning to TRBD2. Germline assignment: CDR1 MDHEN and CDR2 SYDVKM. Germline trimming cut 4 bases from V and 0 bases from J; bases unmatched to any gene: 9. The CDR3 runs to 17 residues. CDR3 bases: TGTGCCAGCAGTTCCATCGGGGGGGATCCTAGCACAGATACGCAGTATTTT. This gives the protein CASSSIGGDPSTDTQYF. Full variable domain (missing parts from reference TRBV28 and TRBJ2-3): DVKVTQSSRYLVKRTGEKVFLECVQDMDHENMFWYRQDPGLGLRLIYFSYDVKMKEKGDIPEGYSVSREKKERFSLILESASTNQTSMYLCASSSIGGDPSTDTQYFGPGTRLTVL.

This clonotype was seen a single time. The chain is built from TRBV7-8 and TRBJ2-1, with 9 positions matching TRBD2. J was trimmed by 8 bases and V by 2 bases; bases with no gene match: 7. The CDR3 totals 15 residues. CDR1 and CDR2 from the germline V gene are SGHVS and FQNEAQ. CDR3 sequence reads: CASSLPLAGFDEQFF. The CDR3, as DNA: TGTGCCAGCAGCTTACCCCTAGCGGGATTTGATGAGCAGTTCTTC. Complete variable domain (other parts from reference TRBV7-8 and TRBJ2-1): GAGVSQSPRYKVAKRGQDVALRCDPISGHVSLFWYQQALGQGPEFLTYFQNEAQLDKSGLPSDRFFAERPEGSVSTLKIQRTQQEDSAVYLCASSLPLAGFDEQFFGPGTRLTVL.

This clonotype was seen a handful of times. V usage is TRBV7-8 and J usage is TRBJ2-3; 9 positions match TRBD1. CDR1 is SGHVS and CDR2 is FQNEAQ in the germline V gene. CDR3 length equals 16 residues. V dropped 5 bases and J dropped 4; count of bases not matched to a gene: 10. The CDR3 loop reads CASSRQGELSADTQYF. The CDR3 region has the DNA TGTGCCAGCAGCAGACAGGGGGAACTCAGCGCAGATACGCAGTATTTT.